This TCR beta chain was identified during a study of shared clonotypes between healthy human individuals. Across the whole study: Plates per donor: three CD4 naive, three CD4 memory, two CD8 naive, one CD8 memory.

The protocol was immunoSEQ multiplex PCR, while the TCRdb copy is restricted to in-frame clones and leaves out a portion. The sample shows about 980,000 clones, more than 75% of them seen only once. Points from the study as a whole: It was the non-shared clonotypes that had lower generation probabilities than clonotypes shared by all four donors.

This clone was recorded once. What it binds is not known. This may come from a read error, since a much larger clone is one base off. The identical CDR3 is also encoded by other nucleotide sequences in the sample. Germline CDR1 is SGHNT and CDR2 is YYREEE (reference sequence). The CDR3 extends over 13 amino acids. Trimming removed 0 bases from V and 1 base from J, with 4 bases in between. Recent vaccinations or acute infections were absent in the healthy HIV-negative adult donors. Sequences were obtained from memory CD4+ T cells sorted from blood. The subset here: CD45RA-negative fraction. This sequence originates from a young man in good health. The chain links TRBV5-4 to TRBJ1-1; D ambiguous. The CDR3 here is CASSLGTNTEAFF. CDR3 bases: TGTGCCAGCAGCTTGGGGACGAACACTGAAGCTTTCTTT.